This TCR beta chain was profiled in a study of T cells after yellow fever vaccination. Findings of the study overall: Any FACS-sorted repertoire could hold abundant clonotypes that contaminate it from the bulk population. The study re-detected most primary-vaccination clones after the booster (96% CD4, 88% CD8). A minor fraction of clonotypes spanned both CD4 and CD8 compartments. Although the secondary response was weaker, it peaked faster, at day 5 versus 15.

TCRdb re-analysed the 5' RACE reads in MiXCR, keeping a single row per CDR3 protein. Among about 340,000 distinct CDR3 sequences, roughly an eighth were seen once, and the ten largest hold more than 3%. A word on this clonotype: No antigen is known for it.

The V segment lost 3 bases and the J segment 7 bases; nucleotides outside the gene matches: 6. The CDR3 runs 15 residues. Germline V lookup: CDR1 KGHSH, CDR2 LQKENI. The sequence was collected from a man between 18 and 35 years old who received the YFV17D yellow fever vaccine. The V call is TRBV18, the J call TRBJ1-6; TRBD1 aligns across 7 bases. The source was CD4+ T cells sorted from PBMCs, collected 15 days after the yellow fever booster vaccination. DNA of the CDR3: TGTGCCAGCTCACCGACGGGACAGCCGAATTCACCCCTCCACTTT. The encoded protein is CASSPTGQPNSPLHF. Variable domain in full (rest from reference TRBV18 and TRBJ1-6): NAGVMQNPRHLVRRRGQEARLRCSPMKGHSHVYWYRQLPEEGLKFMVYLQKENIIDESGMPKERFSAEFPKEGPSILRIQQVVRGDSAAYFCASSPTGQPNSPLHFGNGTRLTVT.